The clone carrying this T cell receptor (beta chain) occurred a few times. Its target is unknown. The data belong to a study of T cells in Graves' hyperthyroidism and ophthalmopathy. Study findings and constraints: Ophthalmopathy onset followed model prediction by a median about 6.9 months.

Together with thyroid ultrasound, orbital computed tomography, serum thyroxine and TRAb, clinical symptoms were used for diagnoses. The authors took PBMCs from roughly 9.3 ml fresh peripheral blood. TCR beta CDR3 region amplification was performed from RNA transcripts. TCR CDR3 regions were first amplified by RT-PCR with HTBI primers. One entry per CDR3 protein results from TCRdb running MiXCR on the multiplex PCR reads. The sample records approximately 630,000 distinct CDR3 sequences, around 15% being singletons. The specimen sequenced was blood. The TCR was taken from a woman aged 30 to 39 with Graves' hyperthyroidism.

As DNA, the CDR3 is TGTGCCAGTACCGGAGAGAGGGCGAGAAGTTTGGGCACTGAAGCTTTCTTT. It encodes CASTGERARSLGTEAFF. V gene TRBV19 combines with J gene TRBJ1-1; unclear D gene. The V gene lost 7 bases and the J gene lost 4 bases, with 25 bases spanning the gap. CDR3 length: 17 residues. Germline V CDR1 and CDR2: LNHDA, SQIVND (reference sequence).